The present T cell receptor (beta chain) was sequenced within a study of T cells after yellow fever vaccination. The 5'RACE template-switching step produced TCR cDNA and added a universal primer site and UMIs. TCRdb reprocessed the 5' RACE reads via MiXCR and lists one record per CDR3 protein. This table has nearly 350,000 distinct CDR3 sequences, 8% to 9.5% appearing once. With respect to this clonotype: Its antigen is unidentified.

The CDR3 consists of 14 residues. V shed 3 bases and J shed 0 bases, with 10 bases lying between them. The germline V gene has CDR1 DFQATT and CDR2 SNEGSKA (reference sequence). Broader study findings: Detected again after the booster were most primary-vaccination clones, at nearly 97% CD4 and approximately 87% CD8.

The sequence derives from a young man who received the YFV17D yellow fever vaccine. Sequences were derived from PBMCs, sampled 35 to 50 days after the first yellow fever vaccination. The genes are TRBV20-1 and TRBJ2-3, with D uncertain. The CDR3 region is CSASTRPSTDTQYF. In nucleotides, the CDR3 is TGCAGTGCTAGCACCCGTCCTAGCACAGATACGCAGTATTTT.